Listed below are T cell receptor beta chains from one sample, sequenced in a study of blood T cell repertoires in COVID-19. Clones were sequenced by immunoSEQ multiplex PCR, and TCRdb holds only the in-frame ones, with some missing. The sample consists of some 370,000 clones, around 87% of them appearing once. The sequenced sample was peripheral blood. The receptors come from a woman aged 30 to 39 with COVID-19, enrolled during active disease. Each CDR3 is given with its conserved first and last residue. A D gene is named only where the DNA matches it firmly.

d_gene | j_gene | v_gene | CDR3aa
TRBD2 | TRBJ2-3 | TRBV5-1 | CASSFGLAGEDTQYF
TRBD1 | TRBJ2-7 | TRBV19 | CASSPYSGTGTYEQYF
- | TRBJ2-2 | TRBV4-1 | CASSQKGGATGELFF
TRBD1 | TRBJ1-1 | TRBV29-1 | CSVARTGAEAFF
- | TRBJ2-2 | TRBV7-9 | CASSFGNSNTGELFF
- | TRBJ2-1 | TRBV19 | CASNLKQGGREGNEQFF
TRBD1 | TRBJ2-3 | TRBV2 | CATGQRRNTDTQYF
- | TRBJ2-5 | TRBV12-2 | CASRLALAGGQETQYF
- | TRBJ1-1 | TRBV27 | CASSTLGAGTEAFF
TRBD2 | TRBJ2-5 | TRBV5-4 | CASSLALAGEGQETQYF
- | TRBJ2-1 | TRBV10-3 | CAISENEEQFF
TRBD1 | TRBJ1-5 | TRBV5-5 | CASSFRTGGNQPQHF
- | TRBJ2-7 | TRBV7-2 | CASSPSGPTTYEQYF
TRBD2 | TRBJ2-1 | TRBV11-3 | CASSIGLAGTNEQFF
- | TRBJ1-5 | TRBV30 | CAWSATGFDQPQHF
- | TRBJ2-7 | TRBV28 | CASSSRAAPTYEQYF
TRBD2 | TRBJ2-3 | TRBV5-6 | CASSLEGLAEPQYF
- | TRBJ1-2 | TRBV7-9 | CASSPEGTLYGYTF
TRBD1 | TRBJ1-6 | TRBV10-3 | CAISADRGNSPLHF
TRBD2 | TRBJ2-7 | TRBV28 | CASSLRGAGGAYEQYF
TRBD1 | TRBJ2-5 | TRBV27 | CASSIRTGLQETQYF
- | TRBJ1-4 | TRBV30 | CAWSRLREKLFF
- | TRBJ1-6 | TRBV28 | CASSLPGPYNSPLHF
TRBD2 | TRBJ2-7 | TRBV6-5 | CASSLAGAHEQYF
- | TRBJ2-5 | TRBV2 | CASSGQETQYF
- | TRBJ2-1 | TRBV11-2 | CASSLDGLPREQFF
- | TRBJ2-7 | TRBV27 | CASRPRGRRAEEQYF
- | TRBJ2-5 | TRBV2 | CASSVEETQYF
- | TRBJ1-1 | TRBV28 | CASSPADRTNTEAFF
- | TRBJ1-2 | TRBV2 | CASSYRDYGYTF
TRBD1 | TRBJ1-1 | TRBV28 | CASSSWTGVETEAFF
TRBD2 | TRBJ2-7 | TRBV4-2 | CASSHMREGLYEQYF
TRBD1 | TRBJ2-1 | TRBV7-9 | CASSTQGAGSEQFF
TRBD2 | TRBJ2-1 | TRBV6-2/TRBV6-3 | CASSYPLTSGNYNEQFF
- | TRBJ2-5 | TRBV10-3 | CAISDFETQYF
- | TRBJ2-1 | TRBV6-5 | CASSFTPNGYNEQFF
- | TRBJ2-1 | TRBV9 | CASSVASGGIEQFF
- | TRBJ1-4 | TRBV4-1 | CASSQSPHEKLFF
- | TRBJ2-6 | TRBV6-7 | CASSPKRVSGANVLTF
- | TRBJ1-4 | TRBV3-1/TRBV3-2 | CASSQGGTATNEKLFF
- | TRBJ1-1 | TRBV18 | CASSQIPTNTEAFF
- | TRBJ1-2 | TRBV9 | CASTLNPQTDYGYTF
TRBD1 | TRBJ1-1 | TRBV19 | CASSTRQGGGTEAFF
- | TRBJ1-1 | TRBV30 | CAWSGRTEAFF
TRBD1 | TRBJ2-2 | TRBV11-2 | CASAKTGGRYTGELFF
TRBD2 | TRBJ2-1 | TRBV2 | CASRLEVAGHEQFF
TRBD1 | TRBJ1-5 | TRBV6-2/TRBV6-3 | CASSYSRGRPGHQPQHF
- | TRBJ2-7 | TRBV27 | CASSLETSSYEQYF
TRBD1 | TRBJ1-2 | TRBV12-3/TRBV12-4 | CASSRDRIYGYTF
- | TRBJ2-7 | TRBV6-1 | CASSEVSAYEQYF
- | TRBJ1-6 | TRBV28 | CASSPPRGPAGSPLHF
TRBD2 | TRBJ2-7 | TRBV15 | CATSAGGASDEQYF
TRBD1 | TRBJ2-7 | TRBV10-2 | CASSGGQGGEQYF
TRBD1 | TRBJ2-1 | TRBV28 | CATQGTGSDNEQFF